This passage covers 15 T cell receptor beta chains from one sample sequenced in a study of T cell repertoires in cytomegalovirus infection. TCRdb reprocessed the reads with MiXCR, giving one entry per CDR3 protein. The repertoire holds around 630,000 distinct CDR3 sequences, with roughly 24% as singletons. Sequencing was carried out using CD8+ T cells from PBMCs. Receptors originate from a human donor in good health (CMV status not recorded). Some clones in this sample may be carry-over from other donors' samples.

Many counts were recorded for this clonotype. This rearrangement joins TRBV4-1 to TRBJ2-1, with no clear D. CDR3 length equals 14 residues. From germline, CDR1 is MGHRA and CDR2 YSYEKL. V lost 4 bases and J 8 bases, leaving 15 bases between the germline ends. DNA for the CDR3: TGCGCCAGCAGCCCTAGGCCGGCGGCGGATGAGCAGTTCTTC. It specifies CASSPRPAADEQFF.

This clonotype was counted only a few times. The rearrangement joins TRBV5-1 to TRBJ2-7, with 10 bases aligning to TRBD1. The CDR3 covers 13 residues. Per the germline V gene, CDR1 is SGHRS and CDR2 is YFSETQ. With 7 bases clipped from V and 5 bases from J, the junction kept 6 bases outside the gene matches. The CDR3 here is CASSTGGRDEQYF. The CDR3 coding sequence is TGCGCCAGCTCGACAGGGGGCAGGGACGAGCAGTACTTC.

The V call is TRBV11-3, the J call TRBJ2-1; D might be TRBD2 (7 bases). This CDR3 has 15 residues. Trimming removed 5 bases from V and 11 bases from J, with 22 bases in between. Germline CDR1 reads SGHNT; CDR2 reads YENEEA. The CDR3 DNA follows: TGTGCCAGCAGCCCGGGGGGAGGGGGGGCCCTCCAGCAGTTCTTC. Residues: CASSPGGGGALQQFF.

The J gene is TRBJ1-2, the V gene TRBV11-2; 9 nucleotides line up with TRBD1. Germline CDR1 is SGHAT and CDR2 is FQNNGV. This CDR3 contains 14 residues. V shed 5 bases and J 6 bases; nucleotides not matched to a gene: 7. The CDR3 spells CASSITGGAHGYTF. The CDR3 DNA sequence: TGTGCCAGCAGCATAACAGGGGGCGCGCATGGCTACACCTTC.

The chain carries TRBV5-1 and TRBJ2-5, with a weak D call TRBD1 (6 bases). Trimming stripped 0 bases from V and 2 bases from J, with 11 bases between. CDR3 length: 15 amino acids. CDR1 is SGHRS and CDR2 is YFSETQ in the germline V gene. CDR3 sequence: CASSLGLDRQETQYF. CDR3 sequence (DNA): TGCGCCAGCAGCTTGGGATTGGACAGACAAGAGACCCAGTACTTC.

The rearrangement joins TRBV14 to TRBJ1-4; no firm D call. The germline CDR1 and CDR2 sequences are SGHDN and FVKESK. The CDR3 consists of 14 residues. V lost 4 bases and J lost 8, with 14 bases in between. CDR3 loop: CASSLTAGGEKLFF. CDR3 nucleotide sequence: TGTGCCAGCAGCCTTACGGCAGGAGGCGAAAAACTGTTTTTT. Full variable domain (remainder filled in from reference TRBV14 and TRBJ1-4): EAGVTQFPSHSVIEKGQTVTLRCDPISGHDNLYWYRRVMGKEIKFLLHFVKESKQDESGMPNNRFLAERTGGTYSTLKVQPAELEDSGVYFCASSLTAGGEKLFFGSGTQLSVL.

This rearrangement joins TRBV12-3 or TRBV12-4 to TRBJ1-2, with D tentatively TRBD1 (5 bases). The CDR3 is made up of 14 amino acids. Trimming stripped 4 bases from V and 5 bases from J, with 14 bases between. The CDR3 loop reads CASSSSQGLYGYTF. The DNA of the CDR3 is TGTGCCAGCAGTTCATCGCAGGGCCTATATGGCTACACCTTC.

This clonotype appeared a few times. V gene TRBV15 combines with J gene TRBJ2-5; no reliable D call. The CDR3 is 14 amino acids. Germline V gene data show CDR1 as LNHNV and CDR2 as YYDKDF (reference sequence). V lost 0 bases to trimming and J lost 2 bases, with 7 bases between them. Written as DNA, the CDR3 is TGTGCCACCAGCAGAGAGGCGCGGCAAGAGACCCAGTACTTC. Protein: CATSREARQETQYF.

The chain couples TRBV19 to TRBJ2-1; 8 nucleotides align to TRBD2. Trimming took 2 bases from V and 7 from J; bases not matched to a gene: 7. The CDR3 is 15 amino acids. CDR1 and CDR2 from the germline V gene are LNHDA and SQIVND (reference sequence). CDR3 residues: CASSILAGGANEQFF. DNA for the CDR3: TGTGCCAGTAGTATACTAGCCGGGGGGGCTAATGAGCAGTTCTTC.

This clonotype occurred a few times. V and J are TRBV9 and TRBJ2-4; 10 nucleotides align to TRBD1. Per the germline V gene, CDR1 is SGDLS and CDR2 is YYNGEE. The CDR3 is 15 residues long. V shed 5 bases, J shed 16 bases, and the junction held 18 bases outside the gene matches. CDR3 DNA: TGTGCCAGCAGTGTCCAAGGGACAGGGGTCGGGGGTCAATACTTC. This sequence encodes CASSVQGTGVGGQYF.

This clonotype showed up just a few times. V usage is TRBV6-2 or TRBV6-3 and J usage is TRBJ2-2; 13 bases align to TRBD2. The germline V gene encodes CDR1 MNHEY and CDR2 SVGEGT. The CDR3 extends over 17 amino acids. V lost 6 bases to trimming and J lost 1 base; unmatched junction nucleotides: 5. The CDR3 sequence is CASRWTSGGLNTGELFF. The CDR3 DNA reads as TGTGCCAGCAGGTGGACTAGCGGGGGACTGAACACCGGGGAGCTGTTTTTT.

The chain has TRBV7-8 and TRBJ2-5; D is undetermined. Per germline, CDR1 SGHVS and CDR2 FQNEAQ. The CDR3 runs to 14 residues. The V and J ends lost 1 base and 2 bases respectively, with 8 bases between them. This chain's CDR3 is CASSLGVLQETQYF. Here the CDR3 DNA reads TGTGCCAGCAGCTTAGGGGTCCTACAAGAGACCCAGTACTTC.

CDR3 region: CASSVGAGHYGYTF. The CDR3 nucleotides are TGTGCCAGCAGCGTAGGAGCAGGACACTATGGCTACACCTTC. The chain joins TRBV9 to TRBJ1-2; D uncertain. The CDR3 is 14 residues long. CDR1 SGDLS and CDR2 YYNGEE come from the germline V gene. The V gene lost 0 bases and the J gene lost 3 bases, with 9 bases spanning the gap. Using reference TRBV9 and TRBJ1-2 for the parts outside the CDR3, the full variable domain is DSGVTQTPKHLITATGQRVTLRCSPRSGDLSVYWYQQSLDQGLQFLIQYYNGEERAKGNILERFSAQQFPDLHSELNLSSLELGDSALYFCASSVGAGHYGYTFGSGTRLTVV.

This sequence joins TRBV20-1 and TRBJ1-5; 9 bases agree with TRBD1. The V and J ends lost 3 bases and 0 bases, in that order; junction bases with no gene match: 15. CDR1 is DFQATT, CDR2 SNEGSKA, per germline (reference sequence). CDR3 length: 19 amino acids. CDR3 loop: CSASDSRDRVGYSNQPQHF. CDR3 bases: TGCAGTGCTAGTGATTCCCGGGACAGGGTGGGGTATAGCAATCAGCCCCAGCATTTT.

V and J are TRBV2 and TRBJ2-1, with 7 bases matching TRBD1. Germline V gene lookup returns CDR1 SNHLY and CDR2 FYNNEI. V trimming: 4 bases; J trimming: 5 bases; junction bases outside the gene matches: 11. This CDR3 region has 16 residues. CDR3 sequence: CASSGQGYFVHNEQFF. The CDR3 DNA reads as TGTGCCAGCAGTGGACAGGGATATTTCGTGCACAATGAGCAGTTCTTC. The whole variable domain, remainder taken from reference TRBV2 and TRBJ2-1, is EPEVTQTPSHQVTQMGQEVILRCVPISNHLYFYWYRQILGQKVEFLVSFYNNEISEKSEIFDDQFSVERPDGSNFTLKIRSTKLEDSAMYFCASSGQGYFVHNEQFFGPGTRLTVL.